The present T cell receptor (beta chain) was sequenced within a study of shared clonotypes between healthy human individuals. Investigators spread the genomic DNA of each subset evenly over several immunoSEQ plates. Produced via immunoSEQ multiplex PCR; TCRdb's table is partial and in-frame only. The table lists about 520,000 clones, 90% to 96% of them singletons. On this clone: The antigen is undetermined.

Whole-study results and caveats: Non-shared clonotypes showed lower generation probabilities than clonotypes common to all four donors.

Germline V gene data show CDR1 as SGHAT and CDR2 as FQDESV (reference sequence). Trimming removed 3 bases from V and 6 bases from J; junction bases left unmatched: 4. This CDR3 comprises 13 residues. This clonotype originated in a woman aged 25 to 39 in good health. Sequencing used naive CD4+ T cells sorted from blood. Subset given: CD45RA+ positively selected. The rearrangement joins TRBV11-1 to TRBJ1-2, with 7 bases matching TRBD1. The CDR3: CASSFQGDNGYTF. The CDR3 region has the DNA TGTGCCAGCAGCTTCCAGGGGGACAATGGCTACACCTTC.